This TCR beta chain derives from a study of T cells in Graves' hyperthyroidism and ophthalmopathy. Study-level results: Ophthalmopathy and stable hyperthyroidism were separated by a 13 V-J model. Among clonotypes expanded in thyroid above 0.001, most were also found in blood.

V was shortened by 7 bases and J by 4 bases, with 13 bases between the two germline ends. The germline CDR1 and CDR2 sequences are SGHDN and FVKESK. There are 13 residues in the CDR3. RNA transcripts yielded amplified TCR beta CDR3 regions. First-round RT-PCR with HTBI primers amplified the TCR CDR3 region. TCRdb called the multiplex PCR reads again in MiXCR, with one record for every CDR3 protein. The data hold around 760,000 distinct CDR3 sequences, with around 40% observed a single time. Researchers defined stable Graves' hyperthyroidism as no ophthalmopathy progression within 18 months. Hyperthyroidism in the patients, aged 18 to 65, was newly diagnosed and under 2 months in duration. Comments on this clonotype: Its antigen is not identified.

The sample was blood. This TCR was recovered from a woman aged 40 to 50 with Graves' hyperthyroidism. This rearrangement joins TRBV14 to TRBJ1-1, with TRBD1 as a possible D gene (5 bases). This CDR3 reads CASKGQGFTEAFF. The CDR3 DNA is TGTGCCAGCAAAGGGCAGGGCTTCACTGAAGCTTTCTTT.